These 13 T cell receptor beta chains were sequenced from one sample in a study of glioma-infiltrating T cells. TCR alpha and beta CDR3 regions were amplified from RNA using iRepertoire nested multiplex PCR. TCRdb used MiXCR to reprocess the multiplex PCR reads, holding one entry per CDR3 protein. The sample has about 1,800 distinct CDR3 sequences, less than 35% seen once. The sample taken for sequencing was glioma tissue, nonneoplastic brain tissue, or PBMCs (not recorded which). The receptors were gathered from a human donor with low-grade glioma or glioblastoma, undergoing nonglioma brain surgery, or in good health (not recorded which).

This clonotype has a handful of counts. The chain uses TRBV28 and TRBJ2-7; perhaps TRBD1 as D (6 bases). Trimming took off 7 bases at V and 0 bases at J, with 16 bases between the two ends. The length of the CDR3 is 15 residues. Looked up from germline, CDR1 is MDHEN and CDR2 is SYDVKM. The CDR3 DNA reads TGTGCCAGCACTTTGACAGGACCCCGCTCCTACGAGCAGTACTTC. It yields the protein CASTLTGPRSYEQYF.

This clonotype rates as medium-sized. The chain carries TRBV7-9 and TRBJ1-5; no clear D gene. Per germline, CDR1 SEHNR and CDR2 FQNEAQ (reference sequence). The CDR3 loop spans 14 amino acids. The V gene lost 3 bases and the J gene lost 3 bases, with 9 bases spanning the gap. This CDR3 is CASSFSGNNQPQHF. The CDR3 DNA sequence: TGTGCCAGCAGCTTTTCAGGAAACAATCAGCCCCAGCATTTT.

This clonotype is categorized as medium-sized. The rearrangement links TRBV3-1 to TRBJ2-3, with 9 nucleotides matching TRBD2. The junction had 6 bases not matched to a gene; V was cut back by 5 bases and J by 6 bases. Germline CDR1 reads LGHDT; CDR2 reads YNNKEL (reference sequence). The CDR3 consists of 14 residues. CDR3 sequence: CASSGSGSADTQYF. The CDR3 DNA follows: TGTGCCAGCAGCGGTAGCGGGAGCGCGGATACGCAGTATTTT.

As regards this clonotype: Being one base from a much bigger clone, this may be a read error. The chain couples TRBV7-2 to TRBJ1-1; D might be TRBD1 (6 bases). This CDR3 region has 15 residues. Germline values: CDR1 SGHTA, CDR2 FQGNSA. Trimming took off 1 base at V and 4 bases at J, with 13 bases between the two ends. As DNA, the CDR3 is TGTGCCAGCAGCTTAGTCGGGGGGCGGTGCACTGAAGCTTTCTTT. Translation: CASSLVGGRCTEAFF.

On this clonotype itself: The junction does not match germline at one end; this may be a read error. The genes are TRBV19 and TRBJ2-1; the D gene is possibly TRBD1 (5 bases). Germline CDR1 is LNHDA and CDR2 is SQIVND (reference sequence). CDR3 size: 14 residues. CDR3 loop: CASGMRSQGDEQFF. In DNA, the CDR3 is TGTGCCAGTGGTATGCGCTCCCAAGGGGATGAGCAGTTCTTC.

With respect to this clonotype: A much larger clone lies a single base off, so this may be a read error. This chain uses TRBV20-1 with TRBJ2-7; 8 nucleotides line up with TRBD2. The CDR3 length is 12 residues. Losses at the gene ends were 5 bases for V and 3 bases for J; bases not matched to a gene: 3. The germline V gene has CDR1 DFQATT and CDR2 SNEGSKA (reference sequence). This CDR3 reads CSAFGTSYEQYF. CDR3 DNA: TGCAGTGCTTTCGGGACTAGCTACGAGCAGTACTTC.

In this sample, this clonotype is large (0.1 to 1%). The CDR3 loop reads CASTNLGQNIQYF. The CDR3, as DNA: TGTGCCAGCACAAATTTGGGCCAAAACATTCAGTACTTC. The chain couples TRBV6-1 to TRBJ2-4; D gene ambiguous. The length of the CDR3 is 13 residues. Germline-derived CDR1 and CDR2 are MNHNS and SASEGT. V dropped 7 bases and J dropped 5 bases, with 12 bases sitting between them.

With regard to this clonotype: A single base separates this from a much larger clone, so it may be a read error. CDR3 nucleotide sequence: TGTGCCCACGCTCCCTCGACTAGCGAGGGGACCCAGTACTTC. Translated: CAHAPSTSEGTQYF. The V and J genes are TRBV6-1 and TRBJ2-5; 8 bases fit TRBD2. Germline V gives CDR1 MNHNS, CDR2 SASEGT. With V trimmed by 11 bases and J by 7 bases, 15 bases remained unmatched. This CDR3 is 14 amino acids long.

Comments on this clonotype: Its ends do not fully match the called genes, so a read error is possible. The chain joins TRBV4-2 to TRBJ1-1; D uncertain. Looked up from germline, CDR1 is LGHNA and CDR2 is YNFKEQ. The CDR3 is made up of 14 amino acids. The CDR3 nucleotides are TGTGCTAGCAGCCAAGATGAGTCAGAGACTGAAGCTTTCTTT. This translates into CASSQDESETEAFF.

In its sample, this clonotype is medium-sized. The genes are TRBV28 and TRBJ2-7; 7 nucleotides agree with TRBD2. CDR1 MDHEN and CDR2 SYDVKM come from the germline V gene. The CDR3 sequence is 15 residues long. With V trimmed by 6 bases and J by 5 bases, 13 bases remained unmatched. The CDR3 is CASSTRRFGGNEQYF. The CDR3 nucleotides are TGTGCCAGCAGCACCCGTCGGTTCGGGGGGAACGAGCAGTACTTC. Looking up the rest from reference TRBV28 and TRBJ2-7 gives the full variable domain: DVKVTQSSRYLVKRTGEKVFLECVQDMDHENMFWYRQDPGLGLRLIYFSYDVKMKEKGDIPEGYSVSREKKERFSLILESASTNQTSMYLCASSTRRFGGNEQYFGPGTRLTVT.

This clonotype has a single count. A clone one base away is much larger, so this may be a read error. CDR3 region: CASSLVHRPVETQYF. CDR3 nucleotides: TGTGCCAGCAGCTTAGTGCACAGGCCAGTGGAGACCCAGTACTTC. The gene calls are TRBV7-2 and TRBJ2-5, with D possibly TRBD1 on 5 matching bases. The length of the CDR3 is 15 residues. V was clipped by 1 base and J by 5 bases, with 14 bases between them. Per germline, CDR1 SGHTA and CDR2 FQGNSA.

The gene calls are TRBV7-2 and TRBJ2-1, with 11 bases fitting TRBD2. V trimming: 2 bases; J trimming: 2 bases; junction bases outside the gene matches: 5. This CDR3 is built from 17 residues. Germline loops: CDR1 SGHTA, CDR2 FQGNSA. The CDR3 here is CASSLLLAGGPYNEQFF. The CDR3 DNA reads TGTGCCAGCAGCTTACTTTTAGCGGGAGGGCCCTACAATGAGCAGTTCTTC.

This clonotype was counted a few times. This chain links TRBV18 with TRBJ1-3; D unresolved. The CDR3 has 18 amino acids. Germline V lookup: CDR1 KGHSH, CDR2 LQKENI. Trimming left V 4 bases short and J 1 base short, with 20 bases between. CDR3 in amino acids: CASSRTFRGVGSGNTIYF. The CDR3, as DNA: TGTGCCAGCTCACGAACATTTCGAGGTGTCGGTTCTGGAAACACCATATATTTT.